The sample holds many counts of the clone carrying this T cell receptor beta chain. Its specificity is unknown. One junction end does not reproduce the germline sequence, and a read error may be involved. The sample originates from a study of Graves' ophthalmopathy and Graves' hyperthyroidism. Whole-study findings and limits: Among thyroid clonotypes expanded above 0.001 frequency, most also appeared in blood.

The stable label applied to hyperthyroidism with no ophthalmopathy within 18 months of follow-up. Uncontrolled infections, other autoimmune diseases, pregnancy or lactation barred patients from enrollment. Clinical symptoms, serum thyroxine, TRAb, thyroid ultrasound and orbital computed tomography determined diagnosis. As the template, RNA transcripts were used to amplify TCR beta CDR3 regions. RT-PCR with HTBI primers came first, then second-round multiplex PCR. TCRdb independently ran MiXCR on the multiplex PCR reads; one entry per CDR3 protein. The sample shows a few hundred thousand distinct CDR3 sequences, about 18% of them seen only once. The TCR was taken from an adult woman with stable Graves' hyperthyroidism. Sequences were obtained from peripheral blood.

The CDR3 protein is CASSSGTKNIKYF. CDR3 nucleotide sequence: TGTGCCAGCAGCTCCGGGACCAAAAACATTAAGTACTTC. J is TRBJ2-4 and V is TRBV7-8, with D possibly called TRBD1 or TRBD2 (5 bases each). Germline V lookup: CDR1 SGHVS, CDR2 FQNEAQ. This CDR3 region has 13 residues. Supplemented by reference TRBV7-8 and TRBJ2-4, the full variable domain reads GAGVSQSPRYKVAKRGQDVALRCDPISGHVSLFWYQQALGQGPEFLTYFQNEAQLDKSGLPSDRFFAERPEGSVSTLKIQRTQQEDSAVYLCASSSGTKNIKYFGAGTRLSVL.